The T cell receptor beta chain described here comes from a study of OX40 agonist ivuxolimab in advanced cancers. Sequencing was performed with immunoSEQ multiplex PCR; in TCRdb, only in-frame clones are kept and a portion is missing. Seen here are around 58,000 clones, 80% to 90% observed once, and the top ten hold approximately 5%. The CDR3 is made up of 12 amino acids. Source: CD4+ or CD8+ T cells sorted from blood, taken in a trial of the OX40 agonist ivuxolimab. The chain has TRBV21-1 and TRBJ1-2; the DNA was not compared with TRBD1, the D call given in the table. TRBV21-1 is classified as a pseudogene. This TCR was sampled from an adult with an advanced solid tumor such as melanoma, head and neck, liver or kidney cancer. CDR3 bases: TGTGCCAGCAGCGGTCACAATTATGGCTACACCTTC. Its translation: CASSGHNYGYTF.